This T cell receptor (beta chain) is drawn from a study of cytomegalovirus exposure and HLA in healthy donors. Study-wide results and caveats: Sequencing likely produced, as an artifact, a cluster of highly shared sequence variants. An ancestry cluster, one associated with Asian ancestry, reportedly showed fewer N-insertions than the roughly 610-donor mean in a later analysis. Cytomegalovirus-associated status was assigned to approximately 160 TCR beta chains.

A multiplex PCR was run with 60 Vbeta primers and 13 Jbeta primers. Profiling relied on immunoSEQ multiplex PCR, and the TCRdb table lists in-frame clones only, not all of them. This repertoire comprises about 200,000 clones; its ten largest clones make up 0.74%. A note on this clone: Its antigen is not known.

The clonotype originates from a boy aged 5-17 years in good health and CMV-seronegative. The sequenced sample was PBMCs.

In DNA, the CDR3 is TGTGCCAGCAGCTTATTGGTAGTACGCTCTGGAAACACCATATATTTT. Translated: CASSLLVVRSGNTIYF. The chain has TRBV7-2 and TRBJ1-3, with unresolved D. V dropped 2 bases and J dropped 0 bases, with 11 bases sitting between them. Germline assignment: CDR1 SGHTA and CDR2 FQGNSA. This CDR3 spans 16 amino acids.